This T cell receptor (beta chain) is from a study of metastatic and nonmetastatic thyroid tumors. Study-wide context: Repertoires from malignant and benign thyroid patients were compared across blood and tumor or nodule tissue. Study-level findings and limits: Malignant thyroid tumors reportedly had TCR beta diversity that was significantly higher than in benign nodules, in blood and tumor.

Thyroid surgery had not been preceded by any treatment in any patient. Per the authors' pipeline: Variation in CDR3 across clinicopathological groups served as the basis for constructing a distant-metastasis classifier in papillary thyroid cancer. TCRdb called clones again from the PCR reads with MiXCR. The V and J calls follow TCRdb's processing rather than the paper's. The profile shows 5,700 or so clones, 30% to 40% of them singletons. There are a few counts of this clone. The antigen remains unidentified. Germline CDR1 GTSNPN, CDR2 SVGIG (reference sequence). V was pared by 4 bases and J by 2 bases, with 17 bases between. This CDR3 is 15 amino acids long.

The V gene is TRBV30, the J gene TRBJ1-2; D is perhaps TRBD1 (5 bases). The TCR comes from a female donor with papillary thyroid cancer or a benign thyroid nodule (not recorded which). Some clones in this sample may be carry-over from other donors' samples. The sequenced material came from adjacent normal tissue. CDR3 loop: CAWNGVVKGNYGYTF. CDR3 bases: TGTGCCTGGAACGGGGTGGTAAAGGGGAACTATGGCTACACCTTC.